The clone carrying this TCR beta chain was observed many times. Genomic DNA was the source, and TCR beta CDR3 was amplified from it by two-round multiplex PCR. Amplification during the initial PCR round employed primers specific to each TRBV and TRBJ gene. TCRdb called the multiplex PCR reads again in MiXCR, with one record for every CDR3 protein. The sample consists of about 26,000 distinct CDR3 sequences, roughly 30% of them appearing once. This entry is derived from a study of prognosis after radiotherapy for stage I lung cancer. Overall study context: Each non-small cell lung cancer patient was deemed medically inoperable. Tumor type comprised squamous cell carcinoma in seven patients and adenocarcinoma in fewer than 15.

Looked up from germline, CDR1 is SGHAT and CDR2 is FQNNGV. The CDR3 loop spans 13 amino acids. Trimming left V 4 bases short and J 5 bases short, with 11 bases between. J is TRBJ1-1 and V is TRBV11-2; unclear D gene. The clonotype originates from a donor over 45 with non-small cell lung cancer. This material consisted of PBMCs, taken before or after stereotactic body radiation therapy (not recorded which). CDR3 protein: CASSSPVGTEAFF. CDR3 DNA: TGTGCCAGCAGCTCTCCAGTCGGAACTGAAGCTTTCTTT.